A single sample gave rise to the 4 T cell receptor beta chains below, sequenced in a study of regulatory T cells in long-lasting Graves disease. The authors built TCR beta libraries using iRepertoire HTBI primers and Arm-PCR of CDR3 regions. MiXCR, run by TCRdb on the multiplex PCR reads, gives a single entry per CDR3 protein. The sample lists over 650,000 distinct CDR3 sequences, about 30% occurring once. Time point: persistent/refractory GD, antithyroid drugs over 5 years with positive TRAb. After RNA was extracted from PBMCs, the TCR library was made from it. The sequencing here drew on peripheral blood mononuclear cells (PBMCs), taken when the disease was refractory, from a patient treated with antithyroid drugs. The receptors were gathered from a female donor with Graves disease.

Concerning this clonotype: The junction differs from germline at one of its ends, possibly a read error. The chain employs TRBV6-6 and TRBJ1-2, with unresolved D. The CDR3 extends over 14 amino acids. Germline CDR1 and CDR2: MNHNY and SVGAGI (reference sequence). In nucleotides, the CDR3 is TGTGCCAGCAGTTACTCGGTGGGAAACTACGGCTACACCTTC. Translating gives CASSYSVGNYGYTF.

This chain uses TRBV5-6 with TRBJ1-2, with 7 bases aligning to TRBD1. V shed 2 bases, J shed 3 bases, and the junction held 7 bases outside the gene matches. Germline CDR1 and CDR2: SGHDT and YYEEEE. CDR3 length: 15 residues. DNA for the CDR3: TGTGCCAGCAGCTTAAGAGGGGGCGCAGACTATGGCTACACCTTC. Residues: CASSLRGGADYGYTF.

This clonotype was seen ten or more times. The gene calls are TRBV6-1 and TRBJ2-7, with 9 bases aligning to TRBD1. The CDR3 sequence is 15 residues long. Germline V CDR1 and CDR2: MNHNS, SASEGT. Losses at the gene ends were 5 bases for V and 3 bases for J; bases not matched to a gene: 8. The CDR3 loop reads CASSTPGTGCYEQYF. The DNA of the CDR3 is TGTGCCAGCAGTACCCCCGGGACAGGGTGCTACGAGCAGTACTTC.

The rearrangement links TRBV7-2 to TRBJ2-7; 8 bases fit TRBD2. This CDR3 has 14 residues. Germline V gene lookup returns CDR1 SGHTA and CDR2 FQGNSA. V shed 1 base and J 3 bases; nucleotides not matched to a gene: 2. The CDR3 DNA follows: TGTGCCAGCAGCTTAGAGACTAGCGTCTACGAGCAGTACTTC. The encoded protein is CASSLETSVYEQYF.